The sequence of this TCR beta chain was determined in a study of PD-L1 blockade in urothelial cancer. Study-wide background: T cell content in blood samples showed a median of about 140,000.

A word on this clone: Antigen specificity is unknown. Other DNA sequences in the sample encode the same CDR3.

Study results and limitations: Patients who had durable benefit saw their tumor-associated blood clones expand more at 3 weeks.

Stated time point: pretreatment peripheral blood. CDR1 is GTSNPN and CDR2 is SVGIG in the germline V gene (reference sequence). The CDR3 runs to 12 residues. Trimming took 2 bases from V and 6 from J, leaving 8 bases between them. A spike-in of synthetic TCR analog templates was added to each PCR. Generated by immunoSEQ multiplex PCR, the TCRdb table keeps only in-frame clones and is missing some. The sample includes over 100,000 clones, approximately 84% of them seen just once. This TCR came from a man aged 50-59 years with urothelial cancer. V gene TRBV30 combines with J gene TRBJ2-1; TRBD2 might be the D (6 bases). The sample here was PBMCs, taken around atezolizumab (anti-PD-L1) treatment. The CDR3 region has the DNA TGTGCCTGGAGTACCGGGGGCAATGAGCAGTTCTTC. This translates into CAWSTGGNEQFF.